A selection of T cell receptor beta chains follows, all from one sample in a study of read filtering for tumor transcriptome and immune sequencing. TCRdb analysed the reads with MiXCR anew, one entry per CDR3 protein. The sample comprises approximately 150,000 distinct CDR3 sequences, less than 15% of which are singletons, and just under 8.5% rests with the top ten. The source material was a population of CD138-negative cells sorted from bone marrow. The receptors derive from a donor over 35 with multiple myeloma. CDR3s include the opening cysteine and the closing phenylalanine or tryptophan. A D gene is named only where the DNA matches it firmly. Expanded clones get a size class; other rows say once, few or many, or leave the size out.

clone_size: many
v_call: TRBV29-1
j_call: TRBJ1-1
d_call: NA
cdr3_aa: CSVEDRGPMAEAFF
cdr3_nt: TGCAGCGTTGAAGATCGCGGACCCATGGCTGAAGCTTTCTTT

clone_size: many
v_call: TRBV20-1
j_call: TRBJ2-1
d_call: TRBD2
cdr3_aa: CSAIGPGGPLNEQFF
cdr3_nt: TGCAGTGCCATAGGACCGGGAGGGCCTTTAAATGAGCAGTTCTTC

clone_size: many
v_call: TRBV18
j_call: TRBJ2-1
d_call: NA
cdr3_aa: CASSPPRAYNEQFF
cdr3_nt: TGTGCCAGCTCACCACCGAGGGCCTACAATGAGCAGTTCTTC

clone_size: many
v_call: TRBV20-1
j_call: TRBJ2-1
d_call: TRBD2
cdr3_aa: CSARGGSGRRNEQFF
cdr3_nt: TGCAGTGCTAGAGGGGGGAGCGGGAGAAGAAATGAGCAGTTCTTC

clone_size: many
v_call: TRBV29-1
j_call: TRBJ2-3
d_call: NA
cdr3_aa: CSVGTGTQYF
cdr3_nt: TGCAGCGTTGGAACTGGTACGCAGTATTTT

clone_size: many
v_call: TRBV28
j_call: TRBJ1-1
d_call: NA
cdr3_aa: CASSPWGGAGNTEAFF
cdr3_nt: TGTGCCAGCTCGCCGTGGGGGGGGGCCGGGAACACTGAAGCTTTCTTT

clone_size: many
v_call: TRBV24-1
j_call: TRBJ2-1
d_call: NA
cdr3_aa: CATSDRHVDNEQFF
cdr3_nt: TGTGCCACCAGTGACCGACATGTGGACAATGAGCAGTTCTTC

clone_size: many
v_call: TRBV5-1
j_call: TRBJ2-1
d_call: TRBD1
cdr3_aa: CASSVGQGDEQFF
cdr3_nt: TGCGCCAGCAGCGTCGGACAGGGAGATGAGCAGTTCTTC

clone_size: NA
v_call: TRBV20-1
j_call: TRBJ2-1
d_call: TRBD2
cdr3_aa: CSGNGAGAPGDEQFF
cdr3_nt: TGCAGTGGTAACGGTGCGGGAGCTCCCGGGGATGAGCAGTTCTTC

clone_size: once
v_call: TRBV6-2/TRBV6-3
j_call: TRBJ2-1
d_call: NA
cdr3_aa: CASSYSGLSPEQFF
cdr3_nt: TGTGCCAGCAGTTACTCGGGTTTGTCCCCCGAGCAGTTCTTC

clone_size: many
v_call: TRBV7-9
j_call: TRBJ2-2
d_call: NA
cdr3_aa: CASSLAGNTGELFF
cdr3_nt: TGTGCCAGCAGCTTAGCGGGTAACACCGGGGAGCTGTTTTTT

clone_size: NA
v_call: TRBV19
j_call: TRBJ1-1
d_call: NA
cdr3_aa: CASSINPSVTEAFF
cdr3_nt: TGTGCCAGTAGTATTAACCCCTCAGTTACTGAAGCTTTCTTT

clone_size: many
v_call: TRBV10-3
j_call: TRBJ2-7
d_call: NA
cdr3_aa: CAISESNGDPRNEQYF
cdr3_nt: TGTGCCATCAGTGAGTCGAACGGGGACCCTCGGAACGAGCAGTACTTC

clone_size: many
v_call: TRBV4-2
j_call: TRBJ2-1
d_call: NA
cdr3_aa: CASSQDIGDEQFF
cdr3_nt: TGTGCCAGCAGCCAAGATATAGGGGATGAGCAGTTCTTC

clone_size: many
v_call: TRBV10-3
j_call: TRBJ1-5
d_call: NA
cdr3_aa: CATRDFSSNQPQHF
cdr3_nt: TGTGCCACGCGGGACTTCTCTAGCAATCAGCCCCAGCATTTT

clone_size: many
v_call: TRBV20-1
j_call: TRBJ2-7
d_call: NA
cdr3_aa: CSARKSVGSYEQYF
cdr3_nt: TGCAGTGCTAGAAAGTCTGTCGGGTCCTACGAGCAGTACTTC

clone_size: few
v_call: TRBV6-6
j_call: TRBJ2-2
d_call: NA
cdr3_aa: CASSYAGAGNTGELFF
cdr3_nt: TGTGCCAGCAGTTACGCGGGGGCAGGGAACACCGGGGAGCTGTTTTTT

clone_size: few
v_call: TRBV10-2
j_call: TRBJ2-7
d_call: NA
cdr3_aa: CASTLGGQFIYF
cdr3_nt: TGCGCCAGCACTTTGGGGGGACAGTTCATCTACTTC